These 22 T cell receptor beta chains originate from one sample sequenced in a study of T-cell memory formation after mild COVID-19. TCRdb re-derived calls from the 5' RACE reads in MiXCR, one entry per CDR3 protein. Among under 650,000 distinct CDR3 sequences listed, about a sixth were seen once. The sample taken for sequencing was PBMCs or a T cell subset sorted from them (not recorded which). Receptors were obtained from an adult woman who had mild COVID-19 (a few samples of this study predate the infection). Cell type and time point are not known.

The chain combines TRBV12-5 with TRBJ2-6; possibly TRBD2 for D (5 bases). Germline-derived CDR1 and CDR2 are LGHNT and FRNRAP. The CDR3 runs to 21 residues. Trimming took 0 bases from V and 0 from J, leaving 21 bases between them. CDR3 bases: TGTGCTAGTGGTTTGGTACATAAGGGAGTCATCGCCAACTCTGGGGCCAACGTCCTGACTTTC. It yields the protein CASGLVHKGVIANSGANVLTF.

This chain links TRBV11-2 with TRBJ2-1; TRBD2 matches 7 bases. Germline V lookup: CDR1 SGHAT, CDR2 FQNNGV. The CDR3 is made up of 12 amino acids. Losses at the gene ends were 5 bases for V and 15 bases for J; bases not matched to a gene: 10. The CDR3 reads CASSPGKGGGFF. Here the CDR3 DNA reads TGTGCCAGCAGCCCGGGGAAGGGCGGGGGGTTCTTC.

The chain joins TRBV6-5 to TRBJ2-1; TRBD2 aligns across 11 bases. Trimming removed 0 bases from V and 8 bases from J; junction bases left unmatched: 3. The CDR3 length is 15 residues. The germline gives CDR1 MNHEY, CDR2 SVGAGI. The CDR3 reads CASSYSIAGGHEQFF. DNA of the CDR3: TGTGCCAGCAGTTACTCGATAGCGGGAGGGCATGAGCAGTTCTTC.

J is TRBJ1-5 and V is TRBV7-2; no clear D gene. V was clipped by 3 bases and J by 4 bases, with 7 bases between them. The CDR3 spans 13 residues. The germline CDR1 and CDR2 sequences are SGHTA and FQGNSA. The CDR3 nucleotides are TGTGCCAGCAGCTTTATCCGAAATCAGCCCCAGCATTTT. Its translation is CASSFIRNQPQHF.

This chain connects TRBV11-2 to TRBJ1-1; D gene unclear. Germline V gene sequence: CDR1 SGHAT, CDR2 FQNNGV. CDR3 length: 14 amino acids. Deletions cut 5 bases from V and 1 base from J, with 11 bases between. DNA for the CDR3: TGTGCCAGCAGCCCGGAGGCGTGGAACACTGAAGCTTTCTTT. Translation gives CASSPEAWNTEAFF.

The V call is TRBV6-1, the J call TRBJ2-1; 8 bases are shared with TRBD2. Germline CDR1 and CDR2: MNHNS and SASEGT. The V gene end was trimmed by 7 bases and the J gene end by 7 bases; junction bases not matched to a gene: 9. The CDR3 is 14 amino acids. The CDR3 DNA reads TGTGCCAGCAAGGTTAGCGGGGCCAGAAATGAGCAGTTCTTC. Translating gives CASKVSGARNEQFF.

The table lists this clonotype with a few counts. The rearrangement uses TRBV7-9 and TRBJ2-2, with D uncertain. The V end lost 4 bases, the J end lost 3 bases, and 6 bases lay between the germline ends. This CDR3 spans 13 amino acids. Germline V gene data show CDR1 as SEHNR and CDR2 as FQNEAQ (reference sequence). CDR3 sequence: CASSSHYTGELFF. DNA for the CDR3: TGTGCCAGCAGCTCACACTACACCGGGGAGCTGTTTTTT.

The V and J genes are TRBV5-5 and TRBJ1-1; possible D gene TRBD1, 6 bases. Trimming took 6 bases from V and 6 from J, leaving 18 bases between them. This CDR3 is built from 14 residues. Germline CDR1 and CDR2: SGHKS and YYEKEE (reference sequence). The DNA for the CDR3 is TGTGCCAGCACCCACACAGGGCTCGACGCTGAAGCTTTCTTT. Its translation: CASTHTGLDAEAFF.

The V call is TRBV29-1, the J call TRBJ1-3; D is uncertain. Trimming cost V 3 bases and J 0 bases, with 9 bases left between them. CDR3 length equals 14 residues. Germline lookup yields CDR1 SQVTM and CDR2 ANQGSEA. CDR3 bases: TGCAGCGTTGATAACGGCTACTCTGGAAACACCATATATTTT. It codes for CSVDNGYSGNTIYF.

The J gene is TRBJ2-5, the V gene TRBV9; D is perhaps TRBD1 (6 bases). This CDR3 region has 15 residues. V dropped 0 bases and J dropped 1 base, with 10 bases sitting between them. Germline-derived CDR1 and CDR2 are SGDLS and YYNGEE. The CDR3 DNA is TGTGCCAGCAGCGTAGCAGCAGGGGCCCAAGAGACCCAGTACTTC. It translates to CASSVAAGAQETQYF. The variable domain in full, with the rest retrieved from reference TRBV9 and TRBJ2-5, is DSGVTQTPKHLITATGQRVTLRCSPRSGDLSVYWYQQSLDQGLQFLIQYYNGEERAKGNILERFSAQQFPDLHSELNLSSLELGDSALYFCASSVAAGAQETQYFGPGTRLLVL.

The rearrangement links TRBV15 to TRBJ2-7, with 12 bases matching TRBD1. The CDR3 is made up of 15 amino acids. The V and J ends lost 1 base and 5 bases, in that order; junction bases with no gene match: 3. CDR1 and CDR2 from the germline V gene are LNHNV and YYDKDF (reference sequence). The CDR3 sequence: CATSRGGDRGHEQYF. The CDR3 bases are TGTGCCACCAGCAGAGGTGGGGACAGGGGGCACGAGCAGTACTTC.

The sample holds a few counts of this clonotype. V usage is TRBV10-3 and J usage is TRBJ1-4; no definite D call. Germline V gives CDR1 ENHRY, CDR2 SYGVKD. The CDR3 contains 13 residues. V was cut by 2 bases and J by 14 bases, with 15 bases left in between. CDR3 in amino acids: CAISERDGNVLFF. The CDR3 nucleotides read TGTGCCATCAGTGAGCGCGATGGGAACGTCCTGTTTTTT.

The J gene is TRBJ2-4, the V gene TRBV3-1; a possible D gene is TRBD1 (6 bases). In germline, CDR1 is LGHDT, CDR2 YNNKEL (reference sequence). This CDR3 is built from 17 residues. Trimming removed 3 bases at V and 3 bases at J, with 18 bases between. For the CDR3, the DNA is TGTGCCAGCAGCCATTTTCTAGGGGGAGTTGGCAAAAACATTCAGTACTTC. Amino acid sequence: CASSHFLGGVGKNIQYF.

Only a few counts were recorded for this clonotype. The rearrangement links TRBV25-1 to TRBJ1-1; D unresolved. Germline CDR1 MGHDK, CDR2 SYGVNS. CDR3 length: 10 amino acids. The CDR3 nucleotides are TGTCCATATTCGGGGACTGAAGCTTTCTTT. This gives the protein CPYSGTEAFF.

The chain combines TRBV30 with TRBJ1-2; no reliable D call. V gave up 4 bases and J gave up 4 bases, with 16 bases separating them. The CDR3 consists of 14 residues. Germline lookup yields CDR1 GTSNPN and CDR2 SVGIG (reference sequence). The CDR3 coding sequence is TGTGCCTGGAATACGGCCCTCTCCTTCTATGGCTACACCTTC. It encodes CAWNTALSFYGYTF.

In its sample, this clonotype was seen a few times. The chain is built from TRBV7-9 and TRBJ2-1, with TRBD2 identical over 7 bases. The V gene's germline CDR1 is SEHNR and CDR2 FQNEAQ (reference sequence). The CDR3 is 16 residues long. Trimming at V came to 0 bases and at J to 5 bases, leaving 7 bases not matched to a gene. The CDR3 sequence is CASSLAVGGVHNEQFF. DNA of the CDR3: TGTGCCAGCAGCTTAGCGGTGGGGGGGGTCCACAATGAGCAGTTCTTC. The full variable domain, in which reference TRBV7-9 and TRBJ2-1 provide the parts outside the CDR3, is DTGVSQNPRHKITKRGQNVTFRCDPISEHNRLYWYRQTLGQGPEFLTYFQNEAQLEKSRLLSDRFSAERPKGSFSTLEIQRTEQGDSAMYLCASSLAVGGVHNEQFFGPGTRLTVL.

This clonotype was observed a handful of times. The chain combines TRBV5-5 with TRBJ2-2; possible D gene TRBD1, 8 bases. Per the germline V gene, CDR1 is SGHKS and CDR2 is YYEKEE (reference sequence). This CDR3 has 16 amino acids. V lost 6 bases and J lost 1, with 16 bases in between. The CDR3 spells CASNKAGTGNTGELFF. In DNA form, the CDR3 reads TGTGCCAGCAACAAAGCGGGGACAGGGAACACCGGGGAGCTGTTTTTT.

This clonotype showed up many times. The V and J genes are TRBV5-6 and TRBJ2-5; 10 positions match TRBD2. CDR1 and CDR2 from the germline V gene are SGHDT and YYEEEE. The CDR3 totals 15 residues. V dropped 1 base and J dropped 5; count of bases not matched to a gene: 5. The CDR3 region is CASSLTPSGGETQYF. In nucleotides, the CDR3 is TGTGCCAGCAGCTTGACCCCTAGCGGGGGTGAGACCCAGTACTTC.

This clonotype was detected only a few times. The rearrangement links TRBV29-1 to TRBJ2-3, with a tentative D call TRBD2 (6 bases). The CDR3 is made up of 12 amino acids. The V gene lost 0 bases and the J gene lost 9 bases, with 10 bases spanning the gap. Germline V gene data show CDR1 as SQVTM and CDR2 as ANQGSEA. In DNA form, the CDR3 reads TGCAGCGTTGAAGAGGGGAGGAAGACGCAGTATTTT. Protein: CSVEEGRKTQYF.

CDR3 sequence: CASSQQPGHLTDTQYF. CDR3 bases: TGTGCCAGCAGCCAACAGCCAGGACATCTCACAGATACGCAGTATTTT. This chain connects TRBV9 to TRBJ2-3; possibly TRBD1 for D (5 bases). The germline V and J ends were trimmed by 4 bases and 2 bases, with 17 bases remaining between them. This CDR3 comprises 16 residues. Germline assignment: CDR1 SGDLS and CDR2 YYNGEE.

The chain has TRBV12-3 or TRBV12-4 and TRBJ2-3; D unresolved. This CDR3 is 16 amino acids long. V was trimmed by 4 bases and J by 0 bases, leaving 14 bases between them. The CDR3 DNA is TGTGCCAGCAGTTCTAGGACGGATTATAGCACAGATACGCAGTATTTT. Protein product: CASSSRTDYSTDTQYF.

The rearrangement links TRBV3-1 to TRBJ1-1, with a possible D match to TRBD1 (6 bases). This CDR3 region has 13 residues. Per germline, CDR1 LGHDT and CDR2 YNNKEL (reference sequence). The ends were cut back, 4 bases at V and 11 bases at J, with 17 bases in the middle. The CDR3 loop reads CASSPGELRSAFF. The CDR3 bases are TGTGCCAGCAGCCCAGGGGAATTGAGGTCGGCTTTCTTT.